At least ten counts were recorded for the clone carrying this TCR beta chain. Its matching antigen is unknown. Germline lookup yields CDR1 MNHEY and CDR2 SMNVEV (reference sequence). This CDR3 is built from 14 residues. V was clipped by 3 bases and J by 7 bases, with 12 bases between them. These data are taken from a study of T-cell reconstitution after alpha-beta-depleted transplantation in children. Study observations and caveats: Diversity and T-cell counts at one year after transplant derived mostly from new T cells.

Unique molecular identifiers were incorporated into the prepared TCRbeta library. TCRdb re-analysed the PCR reads in MiXCR, keeping a single row per CDR3 protein. Among 210,000 or so distinct CDR3 sequences listed, 11% were seen once. This clonotype was sampled from a child less than two years old with acute myeloid leukemia, due to receive a stem cell transplant. Sample: PBMCs, taken before TCRalphabeta/CD19-depleted stem cell transplant. V gene TRBV27 combines with J gene TRBJ2-2; no clear D. CDR3 amino acids: CASSFVVVGGELFF. DNA for the CDR3: TGTGCCAGCAGTTTTGTAGTTGTGGGCGGGGAGCTGTTTTTT.